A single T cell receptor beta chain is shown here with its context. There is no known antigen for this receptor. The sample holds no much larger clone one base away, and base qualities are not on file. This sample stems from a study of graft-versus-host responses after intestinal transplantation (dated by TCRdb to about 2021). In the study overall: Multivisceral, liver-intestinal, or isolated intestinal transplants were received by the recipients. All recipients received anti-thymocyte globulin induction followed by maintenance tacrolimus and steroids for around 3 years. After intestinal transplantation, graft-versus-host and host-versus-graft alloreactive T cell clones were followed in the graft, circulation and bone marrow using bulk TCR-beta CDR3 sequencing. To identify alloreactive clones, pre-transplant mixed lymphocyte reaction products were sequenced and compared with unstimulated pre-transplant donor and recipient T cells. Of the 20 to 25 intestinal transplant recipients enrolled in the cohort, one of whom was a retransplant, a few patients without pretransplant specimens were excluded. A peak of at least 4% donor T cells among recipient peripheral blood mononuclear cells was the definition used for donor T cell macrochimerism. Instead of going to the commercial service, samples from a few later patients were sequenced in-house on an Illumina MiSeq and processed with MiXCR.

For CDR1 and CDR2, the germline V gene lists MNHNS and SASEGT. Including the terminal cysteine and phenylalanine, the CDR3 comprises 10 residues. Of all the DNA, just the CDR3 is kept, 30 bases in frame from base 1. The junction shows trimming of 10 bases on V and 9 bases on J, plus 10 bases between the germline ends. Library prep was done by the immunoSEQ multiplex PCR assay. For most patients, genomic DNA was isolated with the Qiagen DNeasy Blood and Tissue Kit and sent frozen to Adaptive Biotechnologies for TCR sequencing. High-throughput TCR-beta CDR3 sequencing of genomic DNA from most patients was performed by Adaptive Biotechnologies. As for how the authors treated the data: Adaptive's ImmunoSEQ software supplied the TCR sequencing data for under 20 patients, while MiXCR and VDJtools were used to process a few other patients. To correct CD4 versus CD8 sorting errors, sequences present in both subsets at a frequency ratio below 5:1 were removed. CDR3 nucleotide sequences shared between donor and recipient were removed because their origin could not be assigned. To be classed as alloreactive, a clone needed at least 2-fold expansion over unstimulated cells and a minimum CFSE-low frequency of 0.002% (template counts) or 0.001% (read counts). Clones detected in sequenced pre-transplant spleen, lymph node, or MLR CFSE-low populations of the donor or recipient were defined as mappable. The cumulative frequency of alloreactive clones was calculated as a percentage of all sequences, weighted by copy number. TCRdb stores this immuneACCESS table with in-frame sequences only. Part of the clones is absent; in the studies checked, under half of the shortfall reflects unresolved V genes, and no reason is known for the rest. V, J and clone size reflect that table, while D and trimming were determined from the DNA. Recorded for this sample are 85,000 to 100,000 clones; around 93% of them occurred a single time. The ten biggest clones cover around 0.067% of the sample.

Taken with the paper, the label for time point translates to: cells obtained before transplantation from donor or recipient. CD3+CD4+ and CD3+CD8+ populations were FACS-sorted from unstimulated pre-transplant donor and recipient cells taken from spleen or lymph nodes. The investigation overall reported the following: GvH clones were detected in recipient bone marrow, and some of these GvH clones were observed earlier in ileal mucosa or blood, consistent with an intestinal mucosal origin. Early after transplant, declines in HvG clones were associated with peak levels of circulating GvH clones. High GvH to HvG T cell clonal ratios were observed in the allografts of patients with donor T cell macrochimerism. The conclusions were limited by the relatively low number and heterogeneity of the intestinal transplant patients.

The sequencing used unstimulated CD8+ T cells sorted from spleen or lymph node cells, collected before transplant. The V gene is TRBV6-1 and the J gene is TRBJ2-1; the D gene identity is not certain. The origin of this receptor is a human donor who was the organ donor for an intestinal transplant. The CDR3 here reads CATALGEQFF. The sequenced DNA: TGTGCCACCGCACTCGGTGAGCAGTTCTTC.